A single sample is the source of the 6 T cell receptor beta chains below, sequenced in a study of T cells in localized non-small cell lung cancer. Profiled with immunoSEQ multiplex PCR; TCRdb holds only in-frame clones, not every one. The sample yields approximately 83,000 clones, more than 75% seen once. The specimen comprised peripheral blood, sampled before any cancer treatment. The receptors here all came from a woman aged 35 to 70 with stage I squamous cell lung carcinoma.

The chain has TRBV5-4 and TRBJ2-1; TRBD2 matches 10 bases. The CDR3 spans 15 residues. Germline-derived CDR1 and CDR2 are SGHNT and YYREEE (reference sequence). Trimming removed 7 bases from V and 10 bases from J; junction bases left unmatched: 14. The CDR3: CASSMRASGGWEQFF. The CDR3 DNA follows: TGTGCCAGCTCCATGCGGGCTAGCGGGGGATGGGAGCAGTTCTTC. Variable domain in full (rest from reference TRBV5-4 and TRBJ2-1): ETGVTQSPTHLIKTRGQQVTLRCSSQSGHNTVSWYQQALGQGPQFIFQYYREEENGRGNFPPRFSGLQFPNYSSELNVNALELDDSALYLCASSMRASGGWEQFFGPGTRLTVL.

The chain has TRBV5-1 and TRBJ2-1; D is undetermined. Trimming shortened V by 6 bases and J by 1 base, and 14 bases separated the two germline ends. CDR3 length: 15 residues. CDR1 SGHRS and CDR2 YFSETQ come from the germline V gene. CDR3 sequence reads: CASTIVGESYNEQFF. The DNA for the CDR3 is TGCGCCAGCACAATTGTGGGTGAATCCTACAATGAGCAGTTCTTC.

V gene TRBV4-2 combines with J gene TRBJ1-4, with TRBD1 identical over 7 bases. Germline CDR1 is LGHNA and CDR2 is YNFKEQ. This CDR3 comprises 16 residues. J lost 8 bases, V lost 0 bases, and 9 bases had no gene match. CDR3 in amino acids: CASSQDGGRGEEKLFF. Here the CDR3 DNA reads TGTGCCAGCAGCCAAGATGGAGGCAGGGGGGAGGAAAAACTGTTTTTT.

The chain uses TRBV18 and TRBJ1-2, with 10 bases fitting TRBD1. The CDR3 length is 13 residues. V shed 3 bases and J 8 bases; nucleotides not matched to a gene: 3. CDR1 KGHSH and CDR2 LQKENI come from the germline V gene. The DNA of the CDR3 is TGTGCCAGCTCACCGGGACAGGGGCGAGGCTACACCTTC. This encodes CASSPGQGRGYTF.

In this sample, this clone turned up a few times. V and J are TRBV28 and TRBJ2-5; TRBD2 agrees at 7 bases. Germline V gene data show CDR1 as MDHEN and CDR2 as SYDVKM. Losses at the gene ends were 1 base for V and 5 bases for J; bases not matched to a gene: 1. The CDR3 contains 13 residues. The DNA of the CDR3 is TGTGCCAGCAGTTTATCCGGGGGGGAGACCCAGTACTTC. Protein product: CASSLSGGETQYF.

V gene TRBV5-6 combines with J gene TRBJ2-4; D remains unclear. Germline CDR1 and CDR2: SGHDT and YYEEEE. CDR3 length: 12 amino acids. The V and J ends lost 2 bases and 8 bases respectively, with 8 bases between them. The CDR3 DNA reads TGTGCCAGCAGCTTAACACGGGACATTCAGTACTTC. Protein product: CASSLTRDIQYF.